This is a list of T cell receptor beta chains from one sample in a study of blood T cell repertoires in COVID-19. Libraries were prepared by immunoSEQ multiplex PCR; TCRdb keeps only in-frame clonotypes and omits some of them. The sample lists approximately 290,000 clones; about 86% were seen once. The sample consisted of peripheral blood. Every receptor here comes from a person aged 70 to 80 with COVID-19, enrolled during active disease. Each CDR3 is given with its conserved first and last residue. Fields, in order: D gene, V gene, J gene, clone size, CDR3 protein, CDR3 DNA. A D gene is named only where the DNA matches it firmly. Rows may omit the clone size; those that give it use once, few, many or a size class.

TRBD1	TRBV6-2/TRBV6-3	TRBJ1-2	NA	CASSYRDRVSYGYTF	TGTGCCAGCAGTTATCGGGACAGGGTCTCCTATGGCTACACCTTC
TRBD2	TRBV18	TRBJ2-1	once	CASSPHKAGVYIEQFF	TGTGCCAGCTCCCCCCATAAAGCGGGAGTTTATATTGAGCAGTTCTTC
TRBD1	TRBV5-1	TRBJ1-5	once	CASRSGTGGEREPQHF	TGCGCCAGCAGGTCCGGGACAGGGGGTGAGAGGGAGCCCCAGCATTTT
NA	TRBV2	TRBJ1-6	NA	CASSEGLLGSPLHF	TGTGCCAGCAGTGAGGGCCTTCTTGGTTCACCCCTCCACTTT
NA	TRBV10-3	TRBJ1-1	NA	CAISESNLQNTEAFF	TGTGCCATCAGTGAGTCGAATTTACAGAACACTGAAGCTTTCTTT
TRBD1	TRBV3-1/TRBV3-2	TRBJ1-5	once	CASSQDPGGRGPYSNQPQHF	TGTGCCAGCAGCCAAGATCCCGGAGGCAGGGGGCCTTATAGCAATCAGCCCCAGCATTTT
TRBD1	TRBV3-1/TRBV3-2	TRBJ1-6	NA	CASSQQRTGRNSPLHF	TGTGCCAGCAGCCAACAGAGGACAGGCCGAAATTCACCCCTCCACTTT
NA	TRBV19	TRBJ2-3	NA	CASNMGLALLDTQYF	TGTGCCAGTAATATGGGACTTGCGTTATTAGATACGCAGTATTTT
NA	TRBV21-1	TRBJ1-5	NA	CASSKERGNRDSNQPQHF	TGTGCCAGCAGCAAAGAGAGGGGCAACAGGGATAGCAATCAGCCCCAGCATTTT
NA	TRBV5-4	TRBJ1-2	NA	CASSPPGNREGGYTF	TGTGCCAGCAGCCCCCCAGGGAACAGGGAGGGTGGCTACACCTTC
TRBD1	TRBV2	TRBJ1-3	once	CASSEWTGVDTIYF	TGTGCCAGCAGTGAATGGACAGGGGTTGACACCATATATTTT
TRBD1	TRBV6-4	TRBJ1-2	NA	CASSTTWDSHGYTF	TGTGCCAGCAGTACGACGTGGGACAGTCATGGCTACACCTTC
NA	TRBV4-2	TRBJ2-6	NA	CASSPSSGSGANVLTF	TGTGCCAGCAGCCCCTCCAGCGGGTCTGGGGCCAACGTCCTGACTTTC
TRBD1	TRBV6-2/TRBV6-3	TRBJ1-2	NA	CASSPRGSDGYTF	TGTGCCAGCAGTCCCAGGGGGTCCGATGGCTACACCTTC
NA	TRBV27	TRBJ2-3	NA	CASSNFRGAEDTQYF	TGTGCCAGCTCTAACTTCCGGGGGGCAGAAGATACGCAGTATTTT
NA	TRBV19	TRBJ2-7	NA	CASSTPRGGGSSYEQYF	TGTGCCAGTAGTACACCCAGGGGCGGCGGCAGCTCCTACGAGCAGTACTTC
TRBD1	TRBV27	TRBJ2-7	NA	CASRATDRDYEQYF	TGTGCCAGCAGAGCAACGGACAGGGACTACGAGCAGTACTTC
NA	TRBV7-9	TRBJ2-5	NA	CASSLWGRQGETQYF	TGTGCCAGCAGCTTGTGGGGCAGGCAAGGGGAGACCCAGTACTTC
NA	TRBV27	TRBJ2-7	NA	CASSQQPIFEQYF	TGTGCCAGCAGTCAACAACCAATTTTCGAGCAGTACTTC
TRBD1	TRBV5-4	TRBJ2-7	NA	CASSVRDRTYEQYF	TGTGCCAGCAGCGTCCGGGACAGAACCTACGAGCAGTACTTC
TRBD1	TRBV4-3	TRBJ2-7	NA	CASSQGTGGYYEQYF	TGCGCCAGCAGCCAAGGAACAGGGGGGTACTACGAGCAGTACTTC
NA	TRBV14	TRBJ2-6	NA	CASSQVLAGRDFGPGANVLTF	TGTGCCAGCAGCCAAGTCCTCGCAGGCAGGGATTTTGGTCCTGGGGCCAACGTCCTGACTTTC
NA	TRBV6-5	TRBJ2-7	once	CASSPTEGFYEQYF	TGTGCCAGCAGTCCCACGGAGGGGTTCTACGAGCAGTACTTC
NA	TRBV28	TRBJ2-7	NA	CASSLLQGWYEQYF	TGTGCCAGCAGTTTGTTACAGGGCTGGTACGAGCAGTACTTC
NA	TRBV18	TRBJ1-2	few	CASSPAGDTHYGYTF	TGTGCCAGCTCACCCGCGGGGGACACCCACTATGGCTACACCTTC
TRBD1	TRBV29-1	TRBJ2-7	NA	CSAGQGSSYEQYF	TGCAGCGCCGGACAGGGCAGCTCCTACGAGCAGTACTTC
NA	TRBV15	TRBJ1-2	NA	CATSLEQASNYGYTF	TGTGCCACCAGTCTAGAACAGGCCTCTAACTATGGCTACACCTTC
NA	TRBV7-9	TRBJ1-1	NA	CASSLASPNTEAFF	TGTGCCAGCAGCTTAGCGAGCCCCAACACTGAAGCTTTCTTT
NA	TRBV2	TRBJ2-5	NA	CASSETGVRSQETQYF	TGTGCCAGCAGTGAAACGGGAGTGAGGTCTCAAGAGACCCAGTACTTC
NA	TRBV3-1/TRBV3-2	TRBJ1-3	NA	CASSHSVMDTIYF	TGTGCCAGCAGCCACTCGGTAATGGACACCATATATTTT